The present T cell receptor beta chain was sequenced within a study of shared clonotypes between healthy human individuals. Notes on the study in general: Generation probability values for non-shared clonotypes were lower than those for clonotypes shared by all four donors. Naive subsets typically showed greater estimated richness than memory subsets.

The length of the CDR3 is 15 residues. The trim removed 8 bases at V and 2 bases at J, leaving 12 bases unmatched. Germline CDR1 and CDR2: MNHEY and SVGAGI. Here immunoSEQ multiplex PCR was the method, and the copy in TCRdb shows in-frame clones only, minus some. Among about 960,000 clones listed, roughly 72% were seen once. Concerning this clone: Its antigen is not identified.

Sequencing was carried out using memory CD4+ T cells sorted from blood. Subset meaning: CD45RA-negative fraction. The chain joins TRBV6-5 to TRBJ2-7; TRBD1 aligns across 7 bases. The TCR was taken from a young man in good health. CDR3 coding DNA: TGTGCCAGCCGTCGTAGGGGACAGTTAACCTACGAGCAGTACTTC. This translates into CASRRRGQLTYEQYF.